This T cell receptor (beta chain) was recovered during a study of cytomegalovirus exposure and HLA in healthy donors. Regarding the study as a whole: Earlier results showed most TCR beta V segments being productive about 87% or about 30% of the time.

With respect to this clone: Its antigen is unknown.

Amplification used 60 Vbeta primers and 13 Jbeta primers. Sequenced by immunoSEQ multiplex PCR; TCRdb stores in-frame clones only, minus some. Of some 150,000 clones detected, 65% to 90% appear once; the ten largest clones hold roughly 2.9%. The CDR3 is 15 amino acids. Germline lookup yields CDR1 SGHRS and CDR2 YFSETQ. Trimming removed 0 bases at V and 6 bases at J, with 12 bases between. The origin of this receptor is a woman aged 30 to 39 in good health and CMV-seronegative. The J gene is TRBJ2-2, the V gene TRBV5-1; possible D gene TRBD1, 6 bases. Sequencing was carried out using PBMCs. The chain's CDR3 is CASSLAVGGPGELFF. CDR3 DNA sequence: TGCGCCAGCAGCTTGGCCGTAGGGGGTCCCGGGGAGCTGTTTTTT. Full variable domain (missing parts from reference TRBV5-1 and TRBJ2-2): KAGVTQTPRYLIKTRGQQVTLSCSPISGHRSVSWYQQTPGQGLQFLFEYFSETQRNKGNFPGRFSGRQFSNSRSEMNVSTLELGDSALYLCASSLAVGGPGELFFGEGSRLTVL.